Below, 30 T cell receptor beta chains from the same sample are listed, as sequenced in a study of shared clonotypes between healthy human individuals. The table came from immunoSEQ multiplex PCR; TCRdb's copy has only in-frame clones and leaves some out. This sample has fewer than 2.5 million clones, with roughly 93% found just once. Specimen: naive CD4+ T cells from PBMCs. Described subset: CD45RA+ positively selected. Receptors were obtained from a man aged 18 to 29 in good health. Some clones in this sample may be carry-over from other donors' samples.

The genes are TRBV4-2 and TRBJ2-3; no firm D call. CDR3 size: 15 residues. CDR1 is LGHNA, CDR2 YNFKEQ, per germline. V was pared by 0 bases and J by 3 bases, with 10 bases between. The CDR3 loop reads CASSQDQSRTDTQYF. The CDR3 DNA is TGTGCCAGCAGCCAAGACCAGTCTAGGACAGATACGCAGTATTTT.

To note about this clone: The same CDR3 also results from other DNA sequences found in this sample. The rearrangement uses TRBV5-4 and TRBJ2-7, with 15 nucleotides matching TRBD2. This CDR3 region has 15 residues. CDR1 is SGHNT and CDR2 is YYREEE in the germline V gene (reference sequence). Trimming at V came to 4 bases and at J to 4 bases, leaving 3 bases not matched to a gene. This CDR3 is CASSPGLAGGYEQYF. DNA of the CDR3: TGTGCCAGCAGCCCAGGACTAGCGGGAGGGTACGAGCAGTACTTC.

This clone was counted between two and nine times. The V and J genes are TRBV28 and TRBJ1-1, with D maybe TRBD1 (5 bases). The CDR3 is 12 amino acids. Germline values: CDR1 MDHEN, CDR2 SYDVKM. The V end was cut by 6 bases, the J end by 7 bases, with 12 bases between. The CDR3 is CASSRRQLEAFF. CDR3 sequence (DNA): TGTGCCAGCAGCCGACGACAGCTTGAAGCTTTCTTT.

The rearrangement joins TRBV4-1 to TRBJ2-7; TRBD2 matches at 8 bases. Germline values: CDR1 MGHRA, CDR2 YSYEKL. The V gene end was trimmed by 6 bases and the J gene end by 3 bases; junction bases not matched to a gene: 10. This CDR3 contains 15 residues. Here the CDR3 reads CASRQFSGGIYEQYF. The DNA of the CDR3 is TGCGCCAGCAGGCAATTCTCGGGAGGGATCTACGAGCAGTACTTC.

This chain connects TRBV30 to TRBJ1-1; no clear D gene. CDR3 size: 14 residues. Germline V gene sequence: CDR1 GTSNPN, CDR2 SVGIG (reference sequence). Trimming removed 0 bases from V and 4 bases from J, with 12 bases in between. The CDR3 protein is CAWSVRVDSTEAFF. As DNA, the CDR3 is TGTGCCTGGAGTGTACGCGTAGATAGCACTGAAGCTTTCTTT.

This chain joins TRBV2 and TRBJ2-7; no definite D call. The CDR3 covers 14 residues. Germline CDR1 is SNHLY and CDR2 is FYNNEI. Trimming removed 3 bases from V and 2 bases from J, with 11 bases in between. Here the CDR3 reads CASSEARHTYEQYF. The CDR3 DNA follows: TGTGCCAGCAGTGAGGCTAGACACACCTACGAGCAGTACTTC.

The V call is TRBV28, the J call TRBJ2-7; 9 nucleotides align to TRBD2. Germline CDR1 MDHEN, CDR2 SYDVKM. CDR3 length: 15 amino acids. J was trimmed by 3 bases and V by 5 bases; bases with no gene match: 8. The CDR3 DNA follows: TGTGCCAGCAGTCCCGGGACTAGCAGCTTCTACGAGCAGTACTTC. Protein sequence: CASSPGTSSFYEQYF.

The chain carries TRBV27 and TRBJ1-3, with 7 nucleotides matching TRBD1. Trimming at V came to 5 bases and at J to 4 bases, leaving 8 bases not matched to a gene. The CDR3 is 15 residues long. Germline V gene lookup returns CDR1 MNHEY and CDR2 SMNVEV (reference sequence). CDR3 bases: TGTGCCAGCAGTCCACTGAGGGGGCTCGGAAACACCATATATTTT. Translated: CASSPLRGLGNTIYF.

This clone was recorded once. The V and J genes are TRBV9 and TRBJ2-7, with 11 nucleotides matching TRBD1. The CDR3 sequence is 16 residues long. Per the germline V gene, CDR1 is SGDLS and CDR2 is YYNGEE. V lost 3 bases and J lost 7; bases outside the gene matches: 12. This CDR3 reads CASSGETGTGGREQYF. CDR3 nucleotides: TGTGCCAGCAGCGGAGAAACCGGGACAGGGGGGCGGGAGCAGTACTTC.

The chain combines TRBV7-2 with TRBJ2-1; the D is unclear. CDR1 SGHTA and CDR2 FQGNSA come from the germline V gene. Trimming removed 5 bases at V and 3 bases at J, with 8 bases between. This CDR3 comprises 13 residues. Here the CDR3 reads CASSPILYNEQFF. The CDR3 nucleotides are TGTGCCAGCAGCCCGATCCTCTACAATGAGCAGTTCTTC. Filled out from reference TRBV7-2 and TRBJ2-1, the complete variable domain reads GAGVSQSPSNKVTEKGKDVELRCDPISGHTALYWYRQSLGQGLEFLIYFQGNSAPDKSGLPSDRFSAERTGGSVSTLTIQRTQQEDSAVYLCASSPILYNEQFFGPGTRLTVL.

As to this clone: Additional DNA sequences in this sample encode the identical CDR3. This chain's CDR3 is CASSVAGQSYEQYF. The CDR3 region has the DNA TGTGCCAGCAGCGTAGCAGGCCAATCCTACGAGCAGTACTTC. The chain recombines TRBV9 with TRBJ2-7, with D unclear. CDR1 and CDR2 (germline): SGDLS, YYNGEE. Trimming stripped 0 bases from V and 1 base from J, with 8 bases between. The CDR3 is made up of 14 amino acids.

This sequence joins TRBV5-1 and TRBJ2-1; 9 nucleotides align to TRBD2. In germline, CDR1 is SGHRS, CDR2 YFSETQ. V lost 6 bases, J lost 6 bases, and 7 bases stayed unmatched. The CDR3 is 14 amino acids. The CDR3 coding sequence is TGCGCCAGCAATAGACTAGCGGTCTCCAATGAGCAGTTCTTC. Its protein product is CASNRLAVSNEQFF.

The V gene is TRBV29-1, the J gene TRBJ2-2, with D possibly being TRBD2 (7 bases). Germline V gene lookup returns CDR1 SQVTM and CDR2 ANQGSEA. The CDR3 runs 12 residues. V was clipped by 6 bases and J by 7 bases, with 12 bases between them. In DNA form, the CDR3 reads TGCAGCGTATACAGGGAGGGCGGGGAGCTGTTTTTT. Its translation: CSVYREGGELFF.

The genes are TRBV18 and TRBJ2-1; D not certain. Trimming removed 3 bases at V and 9 bases at J, with 18 bases between. Germline-derived CDR1 and CDR2 are KGHSH and LQKENI. The CDR3 is made up of 15 amino acids. In DNA, the CDR3 is TGTGCCAGCTCACCCTCGAGTTCCGGAGTCGGTGAGCAGTTCTTC. The encoded protein is CASSPSSSGVGEQFF.

V and J are TRBV28 and TRBJ1-5; tentatively, D is TRBD1 (5 bases). Trimming left V 4 bases short and J 11 bases short, with 9 bases between. CDR3 length equals 11 residues. Germline V gene lookup returns CDR1 MDHEN and CDR2 SYDVKM. The DNA for the CDR3 is TGTGCCAGCAGTTGGGGGAAAGCCCAGCATTTT. Protein sequence: CASSWGKAQHF.

In its sample, this clone was seen once. The V call is TRBV25-1, the J call TRBJ1-1; D gene uncertain. V was trimmed by 3 bases and J by 0 bases, leaving 8 bases between them. The CDR3 runs to 14 residues. The germline V gene has CDR1 MGHDK and CDR2 SYGVNS. CDR3 DNA: TGTGCCAGCAGTGAGGGAGTGATGAACACTGAAGCTTTCTTT. Translating it yields CASSEGVMNTEAFF.

CDR3 sequence reads: CASSLTRGKQFF. As DNA, the CDR3 is TGTGCCAGCAGTCTCACTAGGGGAAAGCAGTTCTTC. The V gene is TRBV27, the J gene TRBJ2-1; either TRBD1 or TRBD2 may supply D (5 bases each). The CDR3 has 12 residues. The V end lost 5 bases, the J end lost 11 bases, and 13 bases lay between the germline ends. In germline, CDR1 is MNHEY, CDR2 SMNVEV (reference sequence).

This chain connects TRBV6-6 to TRBJ2-5; weak D call: TRBD2 (7 bases). V gave up 7 bases and J gave up 11 bases, with 20 bases separating them. The CDR3 is made up of 13 amino acids. Germline-derived CDR1 and CDR2 are MNHNY and SVGAGI (reference sequence). The CDR3 sequence is CASTKAGAGEQYF. The CDR3 region has the DNA TGTGCCAGCACCAAGGCAGGGGCGGGAGAGCAGTACTTC.

This chain uses TRBV14 with TRBJ2-5, with 12 bases identical to TRBD2. Germline assignment: CDR1 SGHDN and CDR2 FVKESK. With V trimmed by 5 bases and J by 5 bases, 9 bases remained unmatched. The CDR3 totals 16 residues. CDR3 region: CASSSRLAGVRETQYF. CDR3 coding DNA: TGTGCCAGCAGCTCCCGACTAGCGGGAGTGAGGGAGACCCAGTACTTC.

The chain joins TRBV6-5 to TRBJ1-1; maybe TRBD1 (5 bases). Germline V gives CDR1 MNHEY, CDR2 SVGAGI. Trimming took off 0 bases at V and 7 bases at J, with 9 bases between the two ends. CDR3 size: 13 residues. CDR3 region: CASSYSRGREAFF. The CDR3, as DNA: TGTGCCAGCAGTTACTCGAGGGGACGTGAAGCTTTCTTT.

The chain employs TRBV5-1 and TRBJ2-7; 9 positions agree with TRBD2. Germline-derived CDR1 and CDR2 are SGHRS and YFSETQ. The CDR3 extends over 16 amino acids. J gave up 3 bases and V 0 bases, and 7 bases lay outside the gene matches. The CDR3, as DNA: TGCGCCAGCAGCTTGGGGGCTAGCGGGATTAGCTACGAGCAGTACTTC. Translating gives CASSLGASGISYEQYF.

V usage is TRBV19 and J usage is TRBJ2-2, with D perhaps matching TRBD2 (5 bases). V lost 6 bases and J lost 4, with 15 bases in between. This CDR3 is built from 15 residues. The germline gives CDR1 LNHDA, CDR2 SQIVND (reference sequence). CDR3 sequence reads: CASRRDLSSTGELFF. CDR3 DNA: TGTGCCAGTAGGAGGGATCTTTCGAGCACCGGGGAGCTGTTTTTT.

The gene calls are TRBV30 and TRBJ2-3; tentative D call: TRBD2 (6 bases). The CDR3 is 12 residues long. V gave up 4 bases and J gave up 12 bases, with 17 bases separating them. Germline V gives CDR1 GTSNPN, CDR2 SVGIG (reference sequence). The CDR3: CAWKLGGAVQYF. The CDR3 bases are TGTGCCTGGAAACTGGGGGGAGCCGTCCAGTATTTT.

The V and J genes are TRBV18 and TRBJ1-3; maybe TRBD1 (5 bases). The length of the CDR3 is 15 residues. Looked up from germline, CDR1 is KGHSH and CDR2 is LQKENI. V gave up 3 bases and J gave up 4 bases, with 13 bases separating them. The CDR3 DNA sequence: TGTGCCAGCTCACCGGGGGAACTCGCCGGAAACACCATATATTTT. This translates into CASSPGELAGNTIYF.

About this clone itself: One junction end disagrees with the germline gene, perhaps due to a read error. The genes are TRBV28 and TRBJ2-2; 12 bases line up with TRBD2. Germline V lookup: CDR1 MDHEN, CDR2 SYDVKM. This CDR3 spans 13 amino acids. CDR3 nucleotides: TGCGCCACGACTAGCGGGAGCACCGGGGAGCTGTTTTTT. Its protein is CATTSGSTGELFF.

The V gene is TRBV6-5, the J gene TRBJ1-1; possible D gene TRBD1, 5 bases. Germline V lookup: CDR1 MNHEY, CDR2 SVGAGI. The V gene lost 2 bases and the J gene lost 5 bases, with 12 bases spanning the gap. CDR3 size: 14 residues. The CDR3 region is CASSYGGVETEAFF. The CDR3 DNA reads TGTGCCAGCAGTTACGGGGGAGTAGAGACTGAAGCTTTCTTT.

A word on this clone: This sample includes further DNA sequences coding for the same CDR3. This chain links TRBV5-1 with TRBJ2-3, with no clear D. Trimming pared 4 bases from V and 2 bases from J, leaving 11 bases between. This CDR3 spans 14 amino acids. Germline V gives CDR1 SGHRS, CDR2 YFSETQ. The CDR3 DNA reads as TGCGCCAGCAGCCCCGGACCCTCCACAGATACGCAGTATTTT. Translating it yields CASSPGPSTDTQYF.

In this sample, this clone turned up once. In the same sample, other DNA sequences code for this CDR3. The genes are TRBV19 and TRBJ2-1; D gene ambiguous. The ends were cut back, 0 bases at V and 1 base at J, with 4 bases in the middle. CDR1 and CDR2 (germline): LNHDA, SQIVND (reference sequence). This CDR3 has 14 amino acids. DNA for the CDR3: TGTGCCAGTAGTATAGAGGGGTCCTACAATGAGCAGTTCTTC. It translates to CASSIEGSYNEQFF.

The chain links TRBV9 to TRBJ2-1; 9 bases map to TRBD2. CDR1 and CDR2 from the germline V gene are SGDLS and YYNGEE. This CDR3 comprises 16 residues. After removal of 3 bases from V and 1 base from J, the junction contained 5 bases not matched to a gene. CDR3 loop: CASSAPSGMSYNEQFF. The CDR3 DNA follows: TGTGCCAGCAGCGCACCTAGCGGGATGTCCTACAATGAGCAGTTCTTC.

Only a few counts were recorded for this clone. Other DNA sequences of this sample code for an identical CDR3. The rearrangement uses TRBV7-3 and TRBJ2-3, with D unresolved. Germline loops: CDR1 SGHTA, CDR2 FQGTGA. The V gene lost 5 bases and the J gene lost 0 bases, with 3 bases spanning the gap. The CDR3 extends over 12 amino acids. The CDR3 DNA follows: TGTGCCAGCAGCCCGAGCACAGATACGCAGTATTTT. This translates into CASSPSTDTQYF.